The 16 T cell receptor beta chains below were found in one sample sequenced in a study of blood T cell repertoires in COVID-19. The assay was immunoSEQ multiplex PCR, and TCRdb's table has in-frame clones only and misses some. The table includes tens of thousands of clones, approximately 83% detected once. The specimen sequenced was peripheral blood. The receptors were gathered from a man in his forties or fifties with COVID-19, enrolled during active disease.

The CDR3, as DNA: TGTGCCAGCAGTGAAATGGGGGCGACCGCTCTCCGGGGGGAGCTGTTTTTT. Translating gives CASSEMGATALRGELFF. The genes are TRBV6-1 and TRBJ2-2; maybe TRBD1 (6 bases). The V and J ends lost 2 bases and 8 bases respectively, with 21 bases between them. This CDR3 has 17 amino acids. Looked up from germline, CDR1 is MNHNS and CDR2 is SASEGT.

The V and J genes are TRBV30 and TRBJ1-5; no firm D call. The ends were cut back, 1 base at V and 0 bases at J, with 19 bases in the middle. CDR1 and CDR2 (germline): GTSNPN, SVGIG (reference sequence). The CDR3 length is 18 residues. CDR3 sequence reads: CAWSAGTLGHYSNQPQHF. CDR3 sequence (DNA): TGTGCCTGGAGTGCCGGTACCCTGGGCCATTATAGCAATCAGCCCCAGCATTTT. The complete variable domain, with remaining parts taken from reference TRBV30 and TRBJ1-5, reads SQTIHQWPATLVQPVGSPLSLECTVEGTSNPNLYWYRQAAGRGLQLLFYSVGIGQISSEVPQNLSASRPQDRQFILSSKKLLLSDSGFYLCAWSAGTLGHYSNQPQHFGDGTRLSIL.

The J gene is TRBJ1-1, the V gene TRBV7-9; 9 bases are shared with TRBD1. The CDR3 extends over 14 amino acids. Trimming took 6 bases from V and 3 from J; bases not matched to a gene: 5. CDR1 SEHNR and CDR2 FQNEAQ come from the germline V gene (reference sequence). The CDR3 here is CASRPRTGDTEAFF. The CDR3 region has the DNA TGTGCCAGCAGACCCCGGACAGGGGACACTGAAGCTTTCTTT.

The genes are TRBV14 and TRBJ2-4, with TRBD2 matching 7 bases. The CDR3 runs to 16 residues. CDR1 and CDR2 from the germline V gene are SGHDN and FVKESK. The J segment lost 6 bases and the V segment lost 1 base, leaving 9 bases of the junction unmatched. The CDR3 loop is CASSQAAGEGRNIQYF. As DNA, the CDR3 is TGTGCCAGCAGCCAAGCGGCGGGAGAAGGGAGAAACATTCAGTACTTC.

The J gene is TRBJ1-6, the V gene TRBV30; D is possibly TRBD1 (6 bases). CDR1 is GTSNPN, CDR2 SVGIG, per germline (reference sequence). The CDR3 is 14 residues long. V was cut by 1 base and J by 2 bases, with 6 bases left in between. DNA of the CDR3: TGTGCCTGGAGTGGGGGGCCCTATAATTCACCCCTCCACTTT. This sequence encodes CAWSGGPYNSPLHF.

The chain employs TRBV27 and TRBJ2-3; 15 bases align to TRBD2. Germline trimming cut 6 bases from V and 2 bases from J; bases unmatched to any gene: 12. CDR1 MNHEY and CDR2 SMNVEV come from the germline V gene (reference sequence). The CDR3 loop spans 19 amino acids. The CDR3 DNA sequence: TGTGCCAGCAGCTCCCTTGGACTAGCGGGAGGGCCAATCACAGATACGCAGTATTTT. Protein product: CASSSLGLAGGPITDTQYF.

The V gene is TRBV30, the J gene TRBJ2-2; D is possibly TRBD1 (6 bases). Trimming left V 5 bases short and J 1 base short, with 14 bases between. This CDR3 is built from 15 residues. Germline V gene lookup returns CDR1 GTSNPN and CDR2 SVGIG (reference sequence). CDR3: CAWGTGWKNTGELFF. In nucleotides, the CDR3 is TGTGCCTGGGGAACAGGGTGGAAGAACACCGGGGAGCTGTTTTTT.

This clone was recorded once. The chain links TRBV15 to TRBJ2-1; 10 bases map to TRBD2. Germline V gene lookup returns CDR1 LNHNV and CDR2 YYDKDF (reference sequence). V dropped 3 bases and J dropped 10; count of bases not matched to a gene: 12. This CDR3 spans 16 amino acids. CDR3: CATSRGRAGGFQEQFF. The DNA for the CDR3 is TGTGCCACCAGCAGGGGGAGAGCGGGAGGGTTCCAAGAGCAGTTCTTC.

The genes are TRBV25-1 and TRBJ2-7; D is unclear. V gave up 5 bases and J gave up 3 bases, with 5 bases separating them. This CDR3 is built from 11 residues. Germline CDR1 MGHDK, CDR2 SYGVNS. CDR3 nucleotide sequence: TGTGCCAGCAGTTCTAACTACGAGCAGTACTTC. Translated, it gives CASSSNYEQYF.

The chain couples TRBV6-5 to TRBJ2-5; the D is unclear. CDR1 is MNHEY and CDR2 is SVGAGI in the germline V gene. CDR3 length: 15 amino acids. V was clipped by 0 bases and J by 0 bases, with 8 bases between them. CDR3 amino acids: CASSYSDTYQETQYF. DNA of the CDR3: TGTGCCAGCAGTTACTCCGACACCTACCAAGAGACCCAGTACTTC.

The chain uses TRBV28 and TRBJ1-2, with no clear D. The CDR3 is 13 residues long. V was pared by 7 bases and J by 3 bases, with 12 bases between. CDR1 is MDHEN and CDR2 is SYDVKM in the germline V gene. The CDR3 loop is CASIGEADYGYTF. In DNA form, the CDR3 reads TGTGCCAGCATAGGAGAGGCGGACTATGGCTACACCTTC.

This rearrangement joins TRBV30 to TRBJ1-1; no reliable D call. Germline V lookup: CDR1 GTSNPN, CDR2 SVGIG (reference sequence). The CDR3 length is 12 residues. Trimming took 0 bases from V and 6 from J, leaving 8 bases between them. The chain's CDR3 is CAWSVVRAEAFF. The CDR3 DNA reads TGTGCCTGGAGTGTAGTCCGGGCTGAAGCTTTCTTT. The whole variable domain, remainder taken from reference TRBV30 and TRBJ1-1, is SQTIHQWPATLVQPVGSPLSLECTVEGTSNPNLYWYRQAAGRGLQLLFYSVGIGQISSEVPQNLSASRPQDRQFILSSKKLLLSDSGFYLCAWSVVRAEAFFGQGTRLTVV.

This chain uses TRBV11-2 with TRBJ2-5; D unresolved. The ends were cut back, 3 bases at V and 1 base at J, with 6 bases in the middle. The CDR3 runs 13 residues. Germline CDR1 is SGHAT and CDR2 is FQNNGV. The DNA of the CDR3 is TGTGCCAGCAGCTTTTACGGCCAAGAGACCCAGTACTTC. Translated: CASSFYGQETQYF.

This chain connects TRBV6-5 to TRBJ2-5; TRBD2 agrees at 12 bases. This CDR3 has 16 amino acids. The germline V gene has CDR1 MNHEY and CDR2 SVGAGI. V lost 2 bases to trimming and J lost 5 bases; unmatched junction nucleotides: 6. CDR3 in amino acids: CASSYRSSGREETQYF. The CDR3 coding sequence is TGTGCCAGCAGTTACAGGTCTAGCGGGAGGGAGGAGACCCAGTACTTC.

This chain joins TRBV5-1 and TRBJ1-5; TRBD1 agrees at 11 bases. The germline CDR1 and CDR2 sequences are SGHRS and YFSETQ. CDR3 length: 17 amino acids. V shed 3 bases and J 1 base; nucleotides not matched to a gene: 6. The CDR3 bases are TGCGCCAGCAGCTCGGACAGGGGGCCGACGAGCAATCAGCCCCAGCATTTT. The encoded protein is CASSSDRGPTSNQPQHF.

V is TRBV5-4 and J is TRBJ2-3; 8 positions agree with TRBD2. CDR1 and CDR2 from the germline V gene are SGHNT and YYREEE (reference sequence). The CDR3 is 19 residues long. The V segment lost 5 bases and the J segment 5 bases; nucleotides outside the gene matches: 22. CDR3 bases: TGTGCCAGCAGGCATACACAAGGGGCGGGAGGTATAGTGGTAGATACGCAGTATTTT. It encodes CASRHTQGAGGIVVDTQYF.